Presented here are 26 T cell receptor beta chains from one specimen sequenced in a study of T-cell reconstitution after alpha-beta-depleted transplantation in children. A TCRbeta library incorporating unique molecular identifiers was prepared. TCRdb re-analysed the PCR reads in MiXCR, keeping a single row per CDR3 protein. The sample has 60,000 to 85,000 distinct CDR3 sequences, 15% to 20% seen once. This specimen consisted of PBMCs, mostly from graft donor cells, obtained 360 days after TCRalphabeta/CD19-depleted stem cell transplant. These receptors originate from a male patient between 2 and 10 years old who had a stem cell transplant for acute lymphoblastic leukemia, so the T cells may come from the graft donor.

This clonotype has more than one count but fewer than ten. The rearrangement uses TRBV10-3 and TRBJ2-1; D ambiguous. The CDR3 is made up of 15 amino acids. Germline V gene sequence: CDR1 ENHRY, CDR2 SYGVKD. Between the trimmed V and J ends, which lost 2 bases and 0 bases, there was a span of 8 bases. In DNA, the CDR3 is TGTGCCATCAGTGAGAGGGCAGTCTCCTACAATGAGCAGTTCTTC. Translation gives CAISERAVSYNEQFF.

This clonotype was detected only a few times. The rearrangement links TRBV10-3 to TRBJ2-1; TRBD2 matches 15 bases. The CDR3 covers 19 residues. Germline V gene sequence: CDR1 ENHRY, CDR2 SYGVKD. With 0 bases clipped from V and 5 bases from J, the junction kept 8 bases outside the gene matches. The CDR3 nucleotides are TGTGCCATCAGTGAGTCGAGGACTAGCGGGAGGGCCCTTGACAATGAGCAGTTCTTC. This translates into CAISESRTSGRALDNEQFF.

The sample holds a few counts of this clonotype. As DNA, the CDR3 is TGCAGCGTTGAAGGGACAAGGACAGATACGCAGTATTTT. It codes for CSVEGTRTDTQYF. The J gene is TRBJ2-3, the V gene TRBV29-1; D possibly corresponds to TRBD1 (5 bases). Germline CDR1 is SQVTM and CDR2 is ANQGSEA. Trimming stripped 1 base from V and 3 bases from J, with 8 bases between. This CDR3 is 13 amino acids long.

This clonotype occurred a few times. The chain recombines TRBV5-1 with TRBJ2-2; no clear D. This CDR3 region has 14 residues. Germline V gene sequence: CDR1 SGHRS, CDR2 YFSETQ. V lost 2 bases and J lost 5, with 10 bases in between. The CDR3 sequence: CASSFGGITGELFF. The CDR3 DNA is TGCGCCAGCAGCTTTGGTGGGATTACCGGGGAGCTGTTTTTT.

This clonotype occurred many times. The CDR3 sequence: CASSSFGSGANVLTF. Written as DNA, the CDR3 is TGTGCCAGCAGCTCTTTTGGCTCTGGGGCCAACGTCCTGACTTTC. V and J are TRBV7-9 and TRBJ2-6; D unclear. Germline values: CDR1 SEHNR, CDR2 FQNEAQ (reference sequence). This CDR3 has 15 residues. Trimming took 4 bases from V and 0 from J, leaving 7 bases between them.

This clonotype was detected only a few times. CDR3 residues: CASSLGFTEQVYNEQFF. CDR3 coding DNA: TGTGCCAGCAGCTTAGGCTTTACGGAGCAGGTCTACAATGAGCAGTTCTTC. The chain carries TRBV7-9 and TRBJ2-1; no clear D gene. The CDR3 has 17 residues. V shed 1 base and J shed 3 bases, with 16 bases lying between them. Germline V gene data show CDR1 as SEHNR and CDR2 as FQNEAQ (reference sequence).

This clonotype was found many times. The rearrangement uses TRBV6-1 and TRBJ2-1, with TRBD2 matching 12 bases. Germline CDR1 and CDR2: MNHNS and SASEGT. J was trimmed by 10 bases and V by 5 bases; bases with no gene match: 6. CDR3 size: 14 residues. CDR3 DNA: TGTGCCAGCAGTCAACTAGCGGGAGGAAGCGAGCAGTTCTTC. Its protein is CASSQLAGGSEQFF.

This clonotype was recorded once. The chain joins TRBV20-1 to TRBJ2-1, with D perhaps TRBD2 (6 bases). This CDR3 is 12 amino acids long. The germline gives CDR1 DFQATT, CDR2 SNEGSKA (reference sequence). The CDR3 DNA sequence: TGCTGTGACCAGCGGGTCTACAATGAGCAGTTCTTC. This codes for CCDQRVYNEQFF.

This clonotype was detected a few times. The rearrangement uses TRBV2 and TRBJ2-3; D is unclear. Trimming removed 6 bases at V and 2 bases at J, with 9 bases between. The germline V gene encodes CDR1 SNHLY and CDR2 FYNNEI. The CDR3 is made up of 13 amino acids. The CDR3 DNA is TGTGCCAGCAGGGGCCTGATCACAGATACGCAGTATTTT. This translates into CASRGLITDTQYF.

This clonotype turned up a few times. CDR3 region: CASSESGVYLEEQYF. In DNA form, the CDR3 reads TGCGCCAGCAGTGAAAGTGGTGTATATTTAGAGGAGCAGTACTTC. The chain uses TRBV10-1 and TRBJ2-7, with unresolved D. CDR1 WNHNN and CDR2 SYGVQD come from the germline V gene (reference sequence). The germline V and J ends were trimmed by 3 bases and 7 bases, with 19 bases remaining between them. The CDR3 runs 15 residues.

This clonotype was counted a few times. This chain joins TRBV12-3 or TRBV12-4 and TRBJ2-3; weak D call: TRBD2 (5 bases). V shed 5 bases and J shed 0 bases, with 15 bases lying between them. CDR3 length: 16 amino acids. This CDR3 is CASSTNALASTDTQYF. CDR3 coding DNA: TGTGCCAGCAGTACCAACGCCCTAGCAAGCACAGATACGCAGTATTTT.

This chain connects TRBV5-1 to TRBJ2-2; weak D call: TRBD2 (5 bases). CDR1 is SGHRS and CDR2 is YFSETQ in the germline V gene. Deletions cut 6 bases from V and 5 bases from J, with 11 bases between. CDR3 size: 13 residues. The CDR3 loop reads CASTLLETGELFF. In DNA, the CDR3 is TGCGCCAGCACTTTACTAGAGACCGGGGAGCTGTTTTTT.

This clonotype was found many times. V usage is TRBV19 and J usage is TRBJ2-1; weak D call: TRBD2 (5 bases). The CDR3 contains 14 residues. The V gene lost 2 bases and the J gene lost 7 bases, with 12 bases spanning the gap. Per the germline V gene, CDR1 is LNHDA and CDR2 is SQIVND (reference sequence). The CDR3 DNA sequence: TGTGCCAGTAGTATAAGGGAGAGTAGGAATGAGCAGTTCTTC. Its protein product is CASSIRESRNEQFF.

The chain is built from TRBV7-6 and TRBJ2-3, with 8 bases that match TRBD2. The CDR3 sequence is 18 residues long. CDR1 and CDR2 (germline): SGHVS, FNYEAQ. Unmatched junction bases numbered 14, after V lost 4 bases and J lost 2 bases. This CDR3 reads CASSSEPAGDLDTDTQYF. In nucleotides, the CDR3 is TGTGCCAGCAGCTCAGAACCAGCGGGAGATTTGGACACAGATACGCAGTATTTT.

V and J are TRBV6-1 and TRBJ2-1; 8 positions match TRBD1. The ends lost 6 bases at V and 6 bases at J; junction bases unmatched: 10. Germline lookup yields CDR1 MNHNS and CDR2 SASEGT. This CDR3 has 15 residues. CDR3: CASSPDRGFGNEQFF. In nucleotides, the CDR3 is TGTGCCAGCAGCCCCGACAGGGGATTTGGCAATGAGCAGTTCTTC.

This clonotype was recorded only once. The chain uses TRBV7-8 and TRBJ1-6, with D unclear. From germline, CDR1 is SGHVS and CDR2 FQNEAQ. V gave up 1 base and J gave up 4 bases, with 11 bases separating them. The CDR3 contains 16 residues. The CDR3 loop reads CASSLGGILYNSPLHF. Here the CDR3 DNA reads TGTGCCAGCAGCTTAGGGGGAATACTATATAATTCACCCCTCCACTTT.

This clonotype was picked up a small number of times. The chain uses TRBV5-1 and TRBJ2-2; TRBD1 matches 7 bases. Losses at the gene ends were 2 bases for V and 5 bases for J; bases not matched to a gene: 9. The germline V gene encodes CDR1 SGHRS and CDR2 YFSETQ. The CDR3 spans 16 residues. The DNA for the CDR3 is TGCGCCAGCAGCTTAGAGGGGGCGCTACGTACCGGGGAGCTGTTTTTT. Translated, it gives CASSLEGALRTGELFF.

This clonotype was detected many times. The V and J genes are TRBV2 and TRBJ2-1; 10 bases are shared with TRBD2. Germline V gene lookup returns CDR1 SNHLY and CDR2 FYNNEI. This CDR3 is 17 amino acids long. The V gene end was trimmed by 1 base and the J gene end by 4 bases; junction bases not matched to a gene: 7. This CDR3 is CASSEGRLAGLYNEQFF. The DNA of the CDR3 is TGTGCCAGCAGTGAAGGCAGACTAGCGGGCCTGTACAATGAGCAGTTCTTC.

In its sample, this clonotype was seen a few times. This rearrangement joins TRBV20-1 to TRBJ2-7, with 15 positions matching TRBD2. J gave up 3 bases and V 4 bases, and 10 bases lay outside the gene matches. From germline, CDR1 is DFQATT and CDR2 SNEGSKA (reference sequence). CDR3 length equals 17 residues. The CDR3 spells CSAKLPGLAGGGYEQYF. The CDR3 bases are TGCAGTGCTAAGCTACCGGGACTAGCGGGAGGAGGCTACGAGCAGTACTTC.

Concerning this clonotype: The germline gene is not matched at one end of the junction; a read error may be the cause. For the CDR3, the DNA is TGTGCCAGCAGCTTAGATATCGAGATCCAGTACTTC. It codes for CASSLDIEIQYF. The chain recombines TRBV7-9 with TRBJ2-5; no definite D call. The CDR3 length is 12 residues. CDR1 and CDR2 (germline): SEHNR, FQNEAQ (reference sequence).

The rearrangement links TRBV7-9 to TRBJ2-5; D is perhaps TRBD1 (5 bases). This CDR3 spans 14 amino acids. Looked up from germline, CDR1 is SEHNR and CDR2 is FQNEAQ (reference sequence). Between the trimmed V and J ends, which lost 5 bases and 9 bases, there was a span of 19 bases. CDR3 sequence reads: CASSHDRQEVAQYF. The CDR3 nucleotides are TGTGCCAGCAGCCACGACAGACAAGAAGTGGCCCAGTACTTC.

This clonotype appeared a few times. The gene calls are TRBV20-1 and TRBJ2-1; 8 positions match TRBD1. This CDR3 is 13 amino acids long. CDR1 and CDR2 (germline): DFQATT, SNEGSKA (reference sequence). V lost 6 bases to trimming and J lost 5 bases; unmatched junction nucleotides: 6. The CDR3: CSATDRADNEQFF. The CDR3 bases are TGCAGTGCGACGGACAGGGCCGACAATGAGCAGTTCTTC.

The V and J genes are TRBV12-3 or TRBV12-4 and TRBJ2-3; D remains ambiguous. V shed 3 bases and J shed 0 bases, with 13 bases lying between them. The CDR3 covers 16 residues. CDR3 in DNA: TGTGCCAGCAGTTTGAAGTCTCATACTAGCACAGATACGCAGTATTTT. This gives the protein CASSLKSHTSTDTQYF.

The CDR3, as DNA: TGTGCCAGCAGCCTAGGGACTAGCGGGAGTCTTTACAATGAGCAGTTCTTC. Translating it yields CASSLGTSGSLYNEQFF. The rearrangement uses TRBV9 and TRBJ2-1; 14 bases align to TRBD2. CDR3 length: 17 amino acids. The J segment lost 4 bases and the V segment lost 4 bases, leaving 7 bases of the junction unmatched. The germline CDR1 and CDR2 sequences are SGDLS and YYNGEE.

This clonotype was counted between two and nine times. The chain combines TRBV5-1 with TRBJ2-1; TRBD2 matches at 11 bases. Germline lookup yields CDR1 SGHRS and CDR2 YFSETQ. The CDR3 has 18 residues. The V and J ends lost 0 bases and 1 base, in that order; junction bases with no gene match: 6. The CDR3 coding sequence is TGCGCCAGCAGCTTGGGCCCTAGCGGGAGGTCGTCCTACAATGAGCAGTTCTTC. This sequence encodes CASSLGPSGRSSYNEQFF.

V is TRBV4-1 and J is TRBJ2-6, with D tentatively TRBD2 (6 bases). This CDR3 is built from 15 residues. Trimming pared 6 bases from V and 0 bases from J, leaving 9 bases between. Germline lookup yields CDR1 MGHRA and CDR2 YSYEKL. The CDR3 sequence is CASSGRHSGANVLTF. The CDR3 region has the DNA TGCGCCAGCAGTGGGAGGCACTCTGGGGCCAACGTCCTGACTTTC.